The clone carrying this TCR beta chain was observed a single time. This sample is drawn from a study of blood T cell repertoires in COVID-19. Across the study: Samples of COVID-19 (acute and convalescent) were obtained from the United States, Italy and Spain. The cDNA or gDNA used as material had been derived from T cells, B-cell-depleted T cells, or PBMCs.

How the authors handled the data: Estimated nucleated cell counts came from reference gene primer amplification. Sequencing used immunoSEQ multiplex PCR; TCRdb keeps in-frame clones, though not all of them. Clone size and the V and J calls come from that table; the DNA yielded D and trimming. The sample includes 120,000 or so clones, under 85% of them seen just once. Per the germline V gene, CDR1 is SGDLS and CDR2 is YYNGEE. CDR3 length: 15 residues. The V and J ends lost 0 bases and 0 bases respectively, with 7 bases between them. V and J are TRBV9 and TRBJ2-1; TRBD2 is a possible D gene (5 bases). The receptor's source is a man between 60 and 75 years old with acute or convalescent COVID-19. The specimen was peripheral blood. The CDR3 is CASSVGGGSYNEQFF. CDR3 nucleotides: TGTGCCAGCAGCGTAGGTGGAGGCTCCTACAATGAGCAGTTCTTC.